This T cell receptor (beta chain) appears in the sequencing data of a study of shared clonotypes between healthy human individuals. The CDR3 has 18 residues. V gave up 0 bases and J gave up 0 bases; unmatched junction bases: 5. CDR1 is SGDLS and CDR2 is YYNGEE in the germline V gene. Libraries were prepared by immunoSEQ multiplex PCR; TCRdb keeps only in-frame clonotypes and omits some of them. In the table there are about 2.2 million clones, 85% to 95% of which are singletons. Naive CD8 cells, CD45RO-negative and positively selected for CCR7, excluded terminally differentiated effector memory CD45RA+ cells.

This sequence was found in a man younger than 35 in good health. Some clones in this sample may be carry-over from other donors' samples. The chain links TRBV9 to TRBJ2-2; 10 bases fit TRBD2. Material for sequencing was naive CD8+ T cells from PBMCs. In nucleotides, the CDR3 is TGTGCCAGCAGCGTAGTATCAAGCGGGAGGGCGAACACCGGGGAGCTGTTTTTT. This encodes CASSVVSSGRANTGELFF. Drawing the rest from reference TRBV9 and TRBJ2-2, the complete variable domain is DSGVTQTPKHLITATGQRVTLRCSPRSGDLSVYWYQQSLDQGLQFLIQYYNGEERAKGNILERFSAQQFPDLHSELNLSSLELGDSALYFCASSVVSSGRANTGELFFGEGSRLTVL.